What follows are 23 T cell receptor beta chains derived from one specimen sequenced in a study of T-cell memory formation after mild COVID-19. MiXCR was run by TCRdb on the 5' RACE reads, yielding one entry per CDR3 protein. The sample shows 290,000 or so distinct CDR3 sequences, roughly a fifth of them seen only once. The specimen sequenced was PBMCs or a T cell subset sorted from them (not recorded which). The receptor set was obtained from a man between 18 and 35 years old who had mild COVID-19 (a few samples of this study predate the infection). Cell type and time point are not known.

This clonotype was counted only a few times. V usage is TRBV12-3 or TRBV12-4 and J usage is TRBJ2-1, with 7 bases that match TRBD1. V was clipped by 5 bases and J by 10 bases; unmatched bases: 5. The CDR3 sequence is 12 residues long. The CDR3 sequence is CASSVPGQEQFF. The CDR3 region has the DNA TGTGCCAGCAGTGTTCCGGGACAGGAGCAGTTCTTC.

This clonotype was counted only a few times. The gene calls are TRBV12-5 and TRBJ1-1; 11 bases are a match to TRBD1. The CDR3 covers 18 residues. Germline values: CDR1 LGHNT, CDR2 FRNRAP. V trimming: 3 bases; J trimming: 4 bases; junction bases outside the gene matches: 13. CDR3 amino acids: CASGFNGTGGREGTEAFF. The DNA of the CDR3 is TGTGCTAGTGGTTTTAATGGGACAGGGGGACGGGAGGGCACTGAAGCTTTCTTT.

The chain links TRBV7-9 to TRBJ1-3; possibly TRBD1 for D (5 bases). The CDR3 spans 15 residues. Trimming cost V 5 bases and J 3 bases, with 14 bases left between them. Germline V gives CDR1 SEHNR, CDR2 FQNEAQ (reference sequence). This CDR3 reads CASSRGRGVGNTIYF. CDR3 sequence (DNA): TGTGCCAGCAGCCGGGGACGTGGCGTTGGAAACACCATATATTTT.

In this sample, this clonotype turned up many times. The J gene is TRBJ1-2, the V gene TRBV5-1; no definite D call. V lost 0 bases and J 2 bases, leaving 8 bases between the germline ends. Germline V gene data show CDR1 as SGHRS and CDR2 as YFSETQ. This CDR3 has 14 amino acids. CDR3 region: CASSLESPNYGYTF. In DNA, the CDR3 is TGCGCCAGCAGCTTGGAGAGCCCGAACTATGGCTACACCTTC.

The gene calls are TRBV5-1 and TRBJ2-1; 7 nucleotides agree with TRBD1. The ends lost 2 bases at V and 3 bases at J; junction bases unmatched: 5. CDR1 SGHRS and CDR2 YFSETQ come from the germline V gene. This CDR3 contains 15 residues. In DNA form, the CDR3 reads TGCGCCAGCAGCTTCCGGGACAGAAACTACAATGAGCAGTTCTTC. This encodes CASSFRDRNYNEQFF. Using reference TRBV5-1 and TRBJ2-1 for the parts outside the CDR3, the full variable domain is KAGVTQTPRYLIKTRGQQVTLSCSPISGHRSVSWYQQTPGQGLQFLFEYFSETQRNKGNFPGRFSGRQFSNSRSEMNVSTLELGDSALYLCASSFRDRNYNEQFFGPGTRLTVL.

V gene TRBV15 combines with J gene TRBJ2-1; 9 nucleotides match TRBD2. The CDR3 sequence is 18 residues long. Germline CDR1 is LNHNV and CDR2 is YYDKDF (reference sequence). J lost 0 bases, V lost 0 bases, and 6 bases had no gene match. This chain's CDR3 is CATSREGGGVSSYNEQFF. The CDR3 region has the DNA TGTGCCACCAGCAGAGAGGGCGGGGGGGTGAGCTCCTACAATGAGCAGTTCTTC.

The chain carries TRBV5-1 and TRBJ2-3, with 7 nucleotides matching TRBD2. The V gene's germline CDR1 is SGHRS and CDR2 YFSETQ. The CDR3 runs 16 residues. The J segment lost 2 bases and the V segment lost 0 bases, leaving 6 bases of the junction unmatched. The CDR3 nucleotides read TGCGCCAGCAGCTTGGGGCCTAGCGGCTACACAGATACGCAGTATTTT. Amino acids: CASSLGPSGYTDTQYF.

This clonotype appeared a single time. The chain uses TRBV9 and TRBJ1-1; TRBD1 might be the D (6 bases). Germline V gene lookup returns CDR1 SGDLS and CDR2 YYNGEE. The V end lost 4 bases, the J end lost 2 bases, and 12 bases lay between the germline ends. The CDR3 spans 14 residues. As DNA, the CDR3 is TGTGCCAGCAGCCCCAACAGGGCCAACACTGAAGCTTTCTTT. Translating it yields CASSPNRANTEAFF.

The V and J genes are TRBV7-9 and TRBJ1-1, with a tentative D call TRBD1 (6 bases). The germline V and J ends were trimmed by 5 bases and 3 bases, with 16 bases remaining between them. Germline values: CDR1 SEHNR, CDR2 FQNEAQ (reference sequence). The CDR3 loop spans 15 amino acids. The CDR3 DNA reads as TGTGCCAGCAGCCCCCCGCAGGGGAAATACACTGAAGCTTTCTTT. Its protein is CASSPPQGKYTEAFF.

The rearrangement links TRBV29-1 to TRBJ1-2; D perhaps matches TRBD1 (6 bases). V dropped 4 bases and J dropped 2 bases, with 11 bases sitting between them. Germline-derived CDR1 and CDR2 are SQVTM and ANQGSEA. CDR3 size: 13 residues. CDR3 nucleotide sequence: TGCAGCGTTGTCAGGCAGGGGAACTATGGCTACACCTTC. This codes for CSVVRQGNYGYTF.

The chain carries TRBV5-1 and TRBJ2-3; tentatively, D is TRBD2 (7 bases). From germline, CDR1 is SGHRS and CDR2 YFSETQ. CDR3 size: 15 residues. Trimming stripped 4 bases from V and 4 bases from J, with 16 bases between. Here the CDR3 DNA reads TGCGCCAGCAGCCTAAATCCGGGGGGCCCAGATACGCAGTATTTT. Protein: CASSLNPGGPDTQYF.

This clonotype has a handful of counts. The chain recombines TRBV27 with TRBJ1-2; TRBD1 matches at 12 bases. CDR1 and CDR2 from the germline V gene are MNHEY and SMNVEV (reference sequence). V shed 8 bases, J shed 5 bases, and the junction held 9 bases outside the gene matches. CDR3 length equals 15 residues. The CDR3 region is CASGRGTGGVYGYTF. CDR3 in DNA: TGTGCCAGCGGTCGAGGGACAGGGGGCGTTTATGGCTACACCTTC.

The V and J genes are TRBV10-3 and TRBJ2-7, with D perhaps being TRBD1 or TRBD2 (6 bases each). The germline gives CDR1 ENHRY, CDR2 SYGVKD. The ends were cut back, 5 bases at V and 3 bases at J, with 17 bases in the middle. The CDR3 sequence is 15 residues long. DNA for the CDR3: TGTGCCATCAGTTCCTCCCGGGGGCGCGTCTACGAGCAGTACGTC. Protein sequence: CAISSSRGRVYEQYV.

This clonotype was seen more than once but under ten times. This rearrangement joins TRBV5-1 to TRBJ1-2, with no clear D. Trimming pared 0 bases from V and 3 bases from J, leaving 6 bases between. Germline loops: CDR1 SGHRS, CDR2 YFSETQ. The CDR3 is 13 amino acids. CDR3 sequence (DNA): TGCGCCAGCAGCTTGGCCGGGTACTATGGCTACACCTTC. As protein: CASSLAGYYGYTF.

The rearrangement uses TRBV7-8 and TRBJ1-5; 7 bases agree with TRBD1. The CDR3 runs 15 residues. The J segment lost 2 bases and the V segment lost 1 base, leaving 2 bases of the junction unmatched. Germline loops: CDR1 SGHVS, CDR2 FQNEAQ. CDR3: CASSLDRGGNQPQHF. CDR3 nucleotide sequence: TGTGCCAGCAGCTTAGACAGGGGAGGCAATCAGCCCCAGCATTTT. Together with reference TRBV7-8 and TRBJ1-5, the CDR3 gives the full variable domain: GAGVSQSPRYKVAKRGQDVALRCDPISGHVSLFWYQQALGQGPEFLTYFQNEAQLDKSGLPSDRFFAERPEGSVSTLKIQRTQQEDSAVYLCASSLDRGGNQPQHFGDGTRLSIL.

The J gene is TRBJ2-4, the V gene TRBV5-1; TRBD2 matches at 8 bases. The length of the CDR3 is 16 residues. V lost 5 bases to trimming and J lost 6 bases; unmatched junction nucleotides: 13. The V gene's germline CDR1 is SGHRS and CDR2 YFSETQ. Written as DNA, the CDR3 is TGCGCCAGCAGTCCGGGAGGGGAGAATCGGAGAAACATTCAGTACTTC. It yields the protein CASSPGGENRRNIQYF. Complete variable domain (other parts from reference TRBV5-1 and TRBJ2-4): KAGVTQTPRYLIKTRGQQVTLSCSPISGHRSVSWYQQTPGQGLQFLFEYFSETQRNKGNFPGRFSGRQFSNSRSEMNVSTLELGDSALYLCASSPGGENRRNIQYFGAGTRLSVL.

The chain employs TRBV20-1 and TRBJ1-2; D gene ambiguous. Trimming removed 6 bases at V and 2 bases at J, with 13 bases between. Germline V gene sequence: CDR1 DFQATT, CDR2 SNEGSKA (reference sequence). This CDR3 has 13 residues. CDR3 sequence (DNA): TGCAGTGCCGTGTCTGGCGGGAACTATGGCTACACCTTC. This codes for CSAVSGGNYGYTF.

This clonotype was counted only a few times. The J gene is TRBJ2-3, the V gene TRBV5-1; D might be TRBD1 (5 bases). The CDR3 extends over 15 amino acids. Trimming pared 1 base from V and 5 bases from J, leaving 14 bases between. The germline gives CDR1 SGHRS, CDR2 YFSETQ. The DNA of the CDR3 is TGCGCCAGCAGCTTGACAGGATCCACCCGAGATACGCAGTATTTT. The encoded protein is CASSLTGSTRDTQYF.

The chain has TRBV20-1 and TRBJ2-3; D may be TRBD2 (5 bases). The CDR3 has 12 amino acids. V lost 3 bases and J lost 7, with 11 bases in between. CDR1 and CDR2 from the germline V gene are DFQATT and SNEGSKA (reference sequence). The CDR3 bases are TGCAGTGCTAGGCCTGGAGGCAATACGCAGTATTTT. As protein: CSARPGGNTQYF.

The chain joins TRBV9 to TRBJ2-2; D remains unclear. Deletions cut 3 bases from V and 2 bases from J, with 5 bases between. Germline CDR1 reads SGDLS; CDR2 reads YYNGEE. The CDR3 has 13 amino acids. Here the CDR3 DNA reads TGTGCCAGCAGCGGCCCTAACACCGGGGAGCTGTTTTTT. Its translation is CASSGPNTGELFF.

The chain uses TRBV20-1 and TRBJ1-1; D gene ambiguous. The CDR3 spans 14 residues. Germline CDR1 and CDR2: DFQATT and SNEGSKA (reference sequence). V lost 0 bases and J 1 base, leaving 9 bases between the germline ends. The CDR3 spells CSAREGGTNTEAFF. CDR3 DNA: TGCAGTGCTAGAGAAGGAGGAACGAACACTGAAGCTTTCTTT.

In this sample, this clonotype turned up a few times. The DNA for the CDR3 is TGTGCCAGCAGTTCAGTCGCAGATACGCAGTATTTT. This translates into CASSSVADTQYF. The chain couples TRBV6-2 or TRBV6-3 to TRBJ2-3; no clear D gene. The CDR3 length is 12 residues. Germline CDR1 and CDR2: MNHEY and SVGEGT. Trimming left V 4 bases short and J 4 bases short, with 6 bases between.

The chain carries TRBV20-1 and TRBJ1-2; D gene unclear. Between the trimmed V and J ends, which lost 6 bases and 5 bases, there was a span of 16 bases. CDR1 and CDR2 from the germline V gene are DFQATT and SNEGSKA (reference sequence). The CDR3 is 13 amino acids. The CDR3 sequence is CSAAAATGYGYTF. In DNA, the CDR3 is TGCAGTGCCGCCGCAGCTACGGGGTATGGCTACACCTTC.